These 17 T cell receptor beta chains were all obtained from the same sample, sequenced in a study of breast tumors, draining lymph nodes, adjacent tissues. Axillary draining lymph nodes of breast cancer patients supplied the node samples. TCRdb re-called the multiplex PCR reads with MiXCR, one entry per CDR3 protein. Among around 140,000 distinct CDR3 sequences listed, approximately 20% were seen once. Sequencing used axillary lymph node tissue. These receptor sequences come from a female donor with breast cancer. Some clones in this sample may be carry-over from other donors' samples.

This clonotype was counted many times. The V call is TRBV9, the J call TRBJ2-3, with D maybe TRBD1 (5 bases). Trimming left V 0 bases short and J 2 bases short, with 10 bases between. This CDR3 spans 15 amino acids. CDR1 and CDR2 from the germline V gene are SGDLS and YYNGEE. CDR3 residues: CASSVGPGYTDTQYF. The DNA of the CDR3 is TGTGCCAGCAGCGTAGGGCCAGGGTACACAGATACGCAGTATTTT.

The chain employs TRBV3-1 and TRBJ1-5; tentative D call: TRBD1 (6 bases). Germline V gene sequence: CDR1 LGHDT, CDR2 YNNKEL (reference sequence). The ends were cut back, 2 bases at V and 5 bases at J, with 10 bases in the middle. The CDR3 length is 14 residues. In DNA form, the CDR3 reads TGTGCCAGCAGCCAATCGGGGGGCGATCAGCCCCAGCATTTT. Its protein product is CASSQSGGDQPQHF.

This clonotype was seen only once. The J gene is TRBJ2-1, the V gene TRBV20-1, with 7 bases identical to TRBD2. This CDR3 is 13 amino acids long. CDR1 and CDR2 (germline): DFQATT, SNEGSKA (reference sequence). V was pared by 5 bases and J by 15 bases, with 16 bases of the junction left unmatched. The CDR3 DNA sequence: TGCAGTGCTTCCATTAACGGGAGGTTTCAGCGGTTCTTC. Residues: CSASINGRFQRFF.

Turning to this clonotype: A much bigger clone sits one base away, suggesting this may be a read error. This chain connects TRBV20-1 to TRBJ1-3; TRBD1 matches 8 bases. This CDR3 comprises 13 residues. From germline, CDR1 is DFQATT and CDR2 SNEGSKA (reference sequence). The CDR3 here is CSAPDRVGNAIYF. The CDR3 DNA follows: TGCAGTGCTCCGGACAGGGTCGGAAACGCCATATATTTT.

With regard to this clonotype: A much larger clone differs from this one at a single base, so this may be a read error. The V gene is TRBV5-1, the J gene TRBJ1-3; no reliable D call. This CDR3 contains 16 residues. Germline CDR1 SGHRS, CDR2 YFSETQ. The CDR3 protein is CASSLEGSFAGNTTYF. The CDR3 coding sequence is TGCGCCAGCAGCTTGGAGGGTTCCTTCGCTGGAAACACCACATATTTT.

This clonotype appeared many times. CDR3 in amino acids: CSARPGLAGVDTQYF. Here the CDR3 DNA reads TGCAGTGCCAGACCGGGACTAGCGGGAGTGGATACGCAGTATTTT. This chain connects TRBV20-1 to TRBJ2-3; 14 bases agree with TRBD2. This CDR3 has 15 amino acids. The ends lost 6 bases at V and 6 bases at J; junction bases unmatched: 8. Germline V gene data show CDR1 as DFQATT and CDR2 as SNEGSKA (reference sequence).

A word on this clonotype: A read error may explain this, as a much larger clone is one base away. V usage is TRBV7-2 and J usage is TRBJ1-3; D gene unclear. The CDR3 contains 12 residues. Germline CDR1 and CDR2: SGHTA and FQGNSA. CDR3 DNA: TGTGCCAGCAGCTATACTGGAAGCACCATATATTTT. Amino acids: CASSYTGSTIYF.

This clonotype was observed once. Being one base from a much bigger clone, this may be a read error. CDR3 bases: TGTGCCAGCAGCCCCCGCCCCGCCCTAGGTTTCAATGAGCAGTTCTTC. Translated: CASSPRPALGFNEQFF. The chain combines TRBV9 with TRBJ2-1; no reliable D call. CDR3 length equals 16 residues. V lost 4 bases, J lost 6 bases, and 20 bases lay in between. From germline, CDR1 is SGDLS and CDR2 YYNGEE.

Of note for this clonotype: A much larger clone is a single base away; this may be a read error. The chain employs TRBV6-2 or TRBV6-3 and TRBJ2-3; 11 bases map to TRBD2. Germline CDR1 and CDR2: MNHEY and SVGEGT. This CDR3 is built from 16 residues. The V and J ends lost 0 bases and 6 bases, in that order; junction bases with no gene match: 5. The CDR3 DNA is TGTGCCAGCAGTTACTCCCTAGCGGGAGGACCGGATACGCAGTATTTT. Protein: CASSYSLAGGPDTQYF.

This clonotype was counted many times. This chain uses TRBV19 with TRBJ2-7; D is unresolved. The germline V gene encodes CDR1 LNHDA and CDR2 SQIVND (reference sequence). Deletions cut 3 bases from V and 3 bases from J, with 12 bases between. The CDR3 runs 14 residues. The CDR3 loop is CASSIGPWNYEQYF. CDR3 in DNA: TGTGCCAGTAGTATCGGCCCCTGGAACTACGAGCAGTACTTC.

This clonotype was counted at least ten times. The chain uses TRBV7-9 and TRBJ2-5; either TRBD1 or TRBD2 may supply D (5 bases each). The V end lost 5 bases, the J end lost 5 bases, and 15 bases lay between the germline ends. Germline CDR1 is SEHNR and CDR2 is FQNEAQ (reference sequence). The CDR3 totals 14 residues. The DNA for the CDR3 is TGTGCCAGCAGCCCCCGGGACCAGGTGGAGACCCAGTACTTC. Its translation: CASSPRDQVETQYF.

The CDR3 protein is CASSVDLAGIPNTGELFF. CDR3 DNA: TGTGCCAGCAGCGTAGATCTAGCGGGGATACCGAACACCGGGGAGCTGTTTTTT. The chain has TRBV9 and TRBJ2-2; TRBD2 matches 9 bases. J lost 0 bases, V lost 0 bases, and 6 bases had no gene match. Germline lookup yields CDR1 SGDLS and CDR2 YYNGEE. The CDR3 is 18 residues long.

About this clonotype: A much larger clone lies a single base off, so this may be a read error. The chain links TRBV27 to TRBJ2-7; the D is unclear. The CDR3 covers 15 residues. CDR1 and CDR2 (germline): MNHEY, SMNVEV (reference sequence). This CDR3 reads CASSFEVMSSYERYF. CDR3 sequence (DNA): TGTGCCAGCAGTTTCGAGGTCATGAGCTCCTACGAGCGGTACTTC.

Ten or more counts support this clonotype. The rearrangement links TRBV9 to TRBJ2-1; TRBD2 matches 7 bases. CDR3 length: 15 amino acids. The germline CDR1 and CDR2 sequences are SGDLS and YYNGEE. V trimming: 2 bases; J trimming: 3 bases; junction bases outside the gene matches: 5. CDR3 sequence (DNA): TGTGCCAGCAGCGTCGGTCTAGCGGACTACAATGAGCAGTTCTTC. Translating it yields CASSVGLADYNEQFF. Supplemented by reference TRBV9 and TRBJ2-1, the full variable domain reads DSGVTQTPKHLITATGQRVTLRCSPRSGDLSVYWYQQSLDQGLQFLIQYYNGEERAKGNILERFSAQQFPDLHSELNLSSLELGDSALYFCASSVGLADYNEQFFGPGTRLTVL.

Comments on this clonotype: A much larger clone sits a single nucleotide away, making a read error possible. This rearrangement joins TRBV7-9 to TRBJ2-7, with D tentatively TRBD1 (5 bases). The CDR3 extends over 12 amino acids. Germline assignment: CDR1 SEHNR and CDR2 FQNEAQ (reference sequence). CDR3 sequence (DNA): TGTGCCAGCATGTCCCAGGGCAGCGAGCAGCACTTC. As protein: CASMSQGSEQHF.

Of note for this clonotype: It may be a read error: a sequence one base away is much more abundant. The conserved phenylalanine or tryptophan normally closing the CDR3 is absent here, so this likely arose from a read error. The chain has TRBV5-4 and TRBJ2-3; TRBD2 matches at 7 bases. V gave up 5 bases and J gave up 1 base; unmatched junction bases: 7. CDR3 length: 15 residues. From germline, CDR1 is SGHNT and CDR2 YYREEE (reference sequence). The CDR3 is CASRVGGRGTDTQYS. The CDR3 DNA follows: TGTGCCAGCAGAGTGGGAGGGCGGGGCACAGATACGCAGTATTCT.

The chain is built from TRBV28 and TRBJ1-5; 11 bases align to TRBD1. From germline, CDR1 is MDHEN and CDR2 SYDVKM. The CDR3 is 18 residues long. V trimming: 6 bases; J trimming: 1 base; junction bases outside the gene matches: 11. The chain's CDR3 is CASRSRTGGWESNQPQHF. As DNA, the CDR3 is TGTGCCAGCAGGTCTCGGACAGGGGGCTGGGAGAGCAATCAGCCCCAGCATTTT.